This is a list of T cell receptor beta chains from one sample in a study of somatic mutations in cytotoxic T cells in rheumatoid arthritis. This table comes from immunoSEQ multiplex PCR, and its TCRdb copy is limited to in-frame clones, with some not included. The table shows about 30,000 clones, with around 86% occurring only once. Sequences were obtained from CD8+ T cells sorted from blood. Every receptor here comes from an adult with rheumatoid arthritis. Each CDR3 is given with its conserved first and last residue. The order of the fields is CDR3 length, clone size, D gene, V gene, J gene, CDR3 protein, CDR3 DNA. D genes are given only for firm matches. Size is stated for part of the rows, as once, few or many counts, or as a class when the clone is expanded.

>15|.|.|TRBV9|TRBJ2-3
CASSVTGAYTDTQYF
TGTGCCAGCAGCGTAACGGGAGCGTACACAGATACGCAGTATTTT
>15|.|.|TRBV10-3|TRBJ1-1
CAISELLQMNTEAFF
TGTGCCATCAGTGAGTTGCTACAGATGAACACTGAAGCTTTCTTT
>15|.|.|TRBV19|TRBJ2-7
CASSLTGTPAYEQYF
TGTGCCAGTAGTCTCACCGGGACTCCAGCCTACGAGCAGTACTTC
>11|once|.|TRBV6-1|TRBJ1-4
CASSESEKLFF
TGTGCCAGCAGTGAGTCTGAAAAACTGTTTTTT
>12|.|.|TRBV14|TRBJ2-7
CASSPANYEQYF
TGTGCCAGCAGCCCTGCGAACTACGAGCAGTACTTC
>13|.|.|TRBV6-4|TRBJ1-2
CASSASRGNGYTF
TGTGCCAGCAGTGCGTCGAGAGGAAATGGCTACACCTTC
>14|.|TRBD1|TRBV7-9|TRBJ1-6
CASSKGQGNSPLHF
TGTGCCAGCAGCAAGGGACAGGGAAATTCACCCCTCCACTTT
>11|.|TRBD1|TRBV11-3|TRBJ2-7
CASSLGQVLFF
TGTGCCAGCAGCCTTGGACAGGTCCTTTTTTTC
>16|few|.|TRBV19|TRBJ2-6
CASSIKGNSGANVLTF
TGTGCCAGTAGTATAAAGGGCAACTCTGGGGCCAACGTCCTGACTTTC
>19|.|TRBD2|TRBV5-4|TRBJ2-1
CASSLAPREVPVGYNEQFF
TGTGCCAGCAGCTTGGCCCCGCGGGAGGTCCCGGTGGGATACAATGAGCAGTTCTTC
>13|.|.|TRBV9|TRBJ1-1
CASSVDTNTEAFF
TGTGCCAGCAGCGTAGATACGAACACTGAAGCTTTCTTT
>17|.|.|TRBV5-5|TRBJ1-5
CASSLVGVQGGNQPQHF
TGTGCCAGCAGCTTGGTGGGAGTGCAGGGCGGCAATCAGCCCCAGCATTTT
>14|.|.|TRBV11-3|TRBJ2-5
CASSPSVGKETQYF
TGTGCCAGCAGCCCCTCTGTAGGGAAAGAGACCCAGTACTTC
>13|.|TRBD1|TRBV18|TRBJ2-7
CASSRQGAYEQYF
TGTGCCAGCTCTAGACAGGGGGCTTACGAGCAGTACTTC
>17|few|TRBD1|TRBV4-1|TRBJ1-1
CASSQVSGTDRNTEAFF
TGCGCCAGCAGCCAAGTGTCGGGGACAGACCGGAACACTGAAGCTTTCTTT
>16|.|.|TRBV28|TRBJ2-7
CASSLPEARNTYEQYF
TGTGCCAGCAGTTTACCCGAAGCCCGAAACACCTACGAGCAGTACTTC
>14|.|.|TRBV6-1|TRBJ2-5
CASSEGPGLETQYF
TGTGCCAGCAGTGAAGGCCCGGGGTTGGAGACCCAGTACTTC
>15|.|TRBD2|TRBV2|TRBJ2-1
CASRKAGGSYNEQFF
TGTGCCAGCAGGAAAGCGGGAGGCTCCTACAATGAGCAGTTCTTC
>13|.|.|TRBV27|TRBJ1-5
CASSPLDDQPQHF
TGTGCCAGCAGCCCTCTGGACGATCAGCCCCAGCATTTT
>12|once|.|TRBV4-1|TRBJ2-3
CASSAPDVTQYF
TGCGCCAGCAGCGCCCCCGACGTGACGCAGTATTTT
>17|.|.|TRBV29-1|TRBJ2-1
CSVEGHPRAFSYNEQFF
TGCAGCGTGGAGGGACACCCGAGGGCCTTCTCCTACAATGAGCAGTTCTTC
>16|.|.|TRBV7-3|TRBJ2-2
CASSSSKGANTGELFF
TGTGCCAGCAGCTCGTCTAAGGGGGCGAACACCGGGGAGCTGTTTTTT
>13|few|.|TRBV7-9|TRBJ1-1
CASSLKRTAEAFF
TGTGCCAGCAGCTTAAAGAGGACAGCTGAAGCTTTCTTT
>13|.|.|TRBV7-8|TRBJ2-7
CASSLDRRGEQYF
TGTGCCAGCAGCCTAGACAGAAGGGGGGAGCAGTACTTC
>11|.|.|TRBV20-1|TRBJ2-7
CSAEVGREQYF
TGCAGTGCTGAAGTGGGAAGGGAGCAGTACTTC
>15|once|.|TRBV7-9|TRBJ2-1
CASRRTESSYNEQFF
TGTGCCAGCAGACGGACCGAGAGCTCCTACAATGAGCAGTTCTTC
>14|.|TRBD1|TRBV6-1|TRBJ1-5
CASSVQGTNQPQHF
TGTGCCAGCAGTGTACAGGGGACGAATCAGCCCCAGCATTTT
>16|.|TRBD2|TRBV9|TRBJ2-2
CASSVGLAGGTGELFF
TGTGCCAGCAGCGTCGGACTAGCGGGGGGTACCGGGGAGCTGTTTTTT
>13|.|TRBD2|TRBV5-5|TRBJ2-5
CASSFPGGETQYF
TGTGCCAGCAGCTTCCCGGGGGGGGAGACCCAGTACTTC
>17|.|TRBD1|TRBV7-9|TRBJ1-2
CASSLEGADRTNYGYTF
TGTGCCAGCAGCTTAGAGGGGGCCGACAGAACTAACTATGGCTACACCTTC
>14|.|.|TRBV4-3|TRBJ1-1
CASSQDPENTEAFF
TGCGCCAGCAGCCAAGATCCTGAGAACACTGAAGCTTTCTTT
>13|.|.|TRBV9|TRBJ2-2
CASTPPDTGELFF
TGTGCCAGCACCCCCCCGGACACCGGGGAGCTGTTTTTT
>15|.|TRBD1|TRBV11-2|TRBJ1-4
CASSRQAGGGEKLFF
TGTGCCAGCAGCCGCCAAGCAGGGGGCGGTGAAAAACTGTTTTTT
>18|.|TRBD1|TRBV5-8|TRBJ2-1
CASSLDLGQLSSYNEQFF
TGTGCCAGCAGCTTGGATCTGGGACAGCTGAGCTCCTACAATGAGCAGTTCTTC
>14|few|.|TRBV28|TRBJ2-3
CASSLGTPDRPQYF
TGTGCCAGCAGTTTAGGGACCCCCGATCGTCCACAGTATTTT
>13|.|.|TRBV6-5|TRBJ2-1
CASSGRVGNEQFF
TGTGCCAGCAGCGGCAGGGTGGGCAATGAGCAGTTCTTC
>12|.|.|TRBV29-1|TRBJ2-2
CSATRNTGELFF
TGCAGCGCCACCAGAAACACCGGGGAGCTGTTTTTT
>15|.|TRBD1|TRBV9|TRBJ2-1
CASSAPGTGVLEQFF
TGTGCCAGCAGCGCGCCCGGGACAGGGGTTCTGGAGCAGTTCTTC
>15|.|TRBD2|TRBV10-2|TRBJ2-7
CASSGTSGSTYEQYF
TGCGCCAGCAGTGGGACTAGCGGGAGCACCTACGAGCAGTACTTC
>17|.|TRBD2|TRBV4-3|TRBJ2-1
CASSQDFSRGGYNEQFF
TGCGCCAGCAGCCAAGATTTTTCGCGGGGGGGGTACAATGAGCAGTTCTTC
>11|.|.|TRBV28|TRBJ2-7
CASSSTYEQYF
TGTGCCAGCAGTTCTACCTACGAGCAGTACTTC
>16|.|.|TRBV4-1|TRBJ1-3
CASSQWEGLVGNTIYF
TGCGCCAGCAGCCAATGGGAGGGCCTAGTCGGAAACACCATATATTTT
>11|.|.|TRBV11-2|TRBJ2-3
CASSFTDTQYF
TGTGCCAGCAGCTTCACAGATACGCAGTATTTT
>16|.|.|TRBV5-6|TRBJ2-1
CASSRWGPFSHNEQFF
TGTGCCAGCAGCAGGTGGGGACCTTTCTCCCACAATGAGCAGTTCTTC
>14|.|TRBD1|TRBV6-5|TRBJ2-7
CASSPGTGVYEQYF
TGTGCCAGCAGCCCCGGGACAGGGGTCTACGAGCAGTACTTC
>14|few|TRBD2|TRBV7-6|TRBJ2-7
CASSPSGRSYEQYF
TGTGCCAGCAGCCCTAGCGGTCGCTCCTACGAGCAGTACTTC
>14|.|TRBD2|TRBV2|TRBJ2-5
CASKVAGGMQTQYF
TGTGCCAGCAAGGTAGCGGGGGGGATGCAGACCCAGTACTTC
>16|.|.|TRBV21-1|TRBJ2-3
CASSKAQGRVTDTQYF
TGTGCCAGCAGCAAAGCGCAGGGCAGGGTGACAGATACGCAGTATTTT
>15|.|TRBD1|TRBV7-8|TRBJ1-2
CASSWGGGGNYGYTF
TGTGCCAGCAGCTGGGGAGGGGGCGGTAACTATGGCTACACCTTC
>16|.|TRBD2|TRBV7-2|TRBJ2-7
CASSHGTSGGAYEQYF
TGTGCCAGCAGCCACGGGACTAGCGGAGGCGCCTACGAGCAGTACTTC
>15|once|TRBD1|TRBV9|TRBJ2-1
CASSITDRGLGEQFF
TGTGCCAGCAGCATTACGGACAGGGGGCTAGGGGAGCAGTTCTTC